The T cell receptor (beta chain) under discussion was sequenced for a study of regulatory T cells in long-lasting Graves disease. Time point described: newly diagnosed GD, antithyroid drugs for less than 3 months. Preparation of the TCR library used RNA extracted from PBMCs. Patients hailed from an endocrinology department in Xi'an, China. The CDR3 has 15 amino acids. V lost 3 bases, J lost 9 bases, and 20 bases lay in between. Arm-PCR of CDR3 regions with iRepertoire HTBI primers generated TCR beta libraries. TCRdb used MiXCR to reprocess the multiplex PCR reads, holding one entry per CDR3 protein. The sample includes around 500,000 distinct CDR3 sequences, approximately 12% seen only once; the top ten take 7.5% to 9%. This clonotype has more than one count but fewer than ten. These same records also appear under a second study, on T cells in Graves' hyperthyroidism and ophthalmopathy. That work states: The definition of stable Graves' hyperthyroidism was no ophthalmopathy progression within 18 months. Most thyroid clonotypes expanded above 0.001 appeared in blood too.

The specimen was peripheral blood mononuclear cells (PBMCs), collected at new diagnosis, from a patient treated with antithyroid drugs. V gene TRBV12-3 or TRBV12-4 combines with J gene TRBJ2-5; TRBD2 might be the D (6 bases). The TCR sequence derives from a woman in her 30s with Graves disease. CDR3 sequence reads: CASSFRRGQAEAQYF. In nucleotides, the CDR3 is TGTGCCAGCAGTTTCAGGCGGGGCCAGGCGGAGGCCCAGTACTTC.